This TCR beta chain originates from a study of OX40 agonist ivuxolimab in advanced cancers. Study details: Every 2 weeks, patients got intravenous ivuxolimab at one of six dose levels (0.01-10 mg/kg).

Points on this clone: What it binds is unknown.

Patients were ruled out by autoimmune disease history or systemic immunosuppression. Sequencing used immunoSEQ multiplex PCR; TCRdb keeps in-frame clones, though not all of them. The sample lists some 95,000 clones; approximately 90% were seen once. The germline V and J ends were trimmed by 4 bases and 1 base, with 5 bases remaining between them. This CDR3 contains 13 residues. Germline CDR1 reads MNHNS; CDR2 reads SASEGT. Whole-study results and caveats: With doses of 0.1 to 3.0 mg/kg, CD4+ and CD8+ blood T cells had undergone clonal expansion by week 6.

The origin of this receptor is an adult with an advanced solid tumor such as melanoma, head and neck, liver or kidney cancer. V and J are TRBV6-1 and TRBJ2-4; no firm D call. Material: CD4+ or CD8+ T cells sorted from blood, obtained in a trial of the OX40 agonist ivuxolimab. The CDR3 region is CASSGWAKNIQYF. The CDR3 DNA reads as TGTGCCAGCAGTGGGTGGGCCAAAAACATTCAGTACTTC.